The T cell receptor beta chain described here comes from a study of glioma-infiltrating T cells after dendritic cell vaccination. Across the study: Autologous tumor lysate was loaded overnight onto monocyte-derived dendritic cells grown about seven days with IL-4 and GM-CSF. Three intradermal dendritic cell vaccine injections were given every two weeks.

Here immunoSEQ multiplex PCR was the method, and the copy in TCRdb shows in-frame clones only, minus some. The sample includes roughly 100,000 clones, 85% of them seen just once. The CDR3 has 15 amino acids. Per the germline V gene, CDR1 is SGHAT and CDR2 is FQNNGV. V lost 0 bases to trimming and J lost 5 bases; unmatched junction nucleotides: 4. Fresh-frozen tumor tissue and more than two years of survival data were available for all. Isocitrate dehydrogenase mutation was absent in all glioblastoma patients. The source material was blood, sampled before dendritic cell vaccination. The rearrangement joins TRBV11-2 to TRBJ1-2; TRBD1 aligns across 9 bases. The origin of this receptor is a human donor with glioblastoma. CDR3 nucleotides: TGTGCCAGCAGCTTAGAACAGGGGGCGGGATATGGCTACACCTTC. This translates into CASSLEQGAGYGYTF.